The 26 T cell receptor beta chains below come from one sample, sequenced in a study of blood T cell repertoires in COVID-19. Clones were read by immunoSEQ multiplex PCR, and TCRdb kept only the in-frame ones, dropping some. This table has 150,000 to 200,000 clones, roughly 87% appearing once. Material: peripheral blood. The receptors here all came from a human donor in a cohort sampled during active COVID-19.

The genes are TRBV3-1 (or the pseudogene TRBV3-2) and TRBJ2-1, with 7 bases fitting TRBD1. The germline V gene encodes CDR1 LGHDT and CDR2 YNNKEL (reference sequence). This CDR3 comprises 18 residues. V lost 0 bases and J lost 2; bases outside the gene matches: 10. CDR3 residues: CASSQELETGSPYNEQFF. The CDR3, as DNA: TGTGCCAGCAGCCAAGAGCTAGAGACAGGGAGCCCCTACAATGAGCAGTTCTTC.

The rearrangement joins TRBV6-2 or TRBV6-3 to TRBJ2-1; 8 bases map to TRBD2. The ends lost 4 bases at V and 0 bases at J; junction bases unmatched: 14. This CDR3 region has 19 residues. The germline V gene has CDR1 MNHEY and CDR2 SVGEGT. CDR3 in amino acids: CASSFPQAGGLRSYNEQFF. Here the CDR3 DNA reads TGTGCCAGCAGTTTCCCCCAGGCGGGGGGTCTCCGCTCCTACAATGAGCAGTTCTTC.

This clone showed up just once. The J gene is TRBJ2-7, the V gene TRBV11-1, with D uncertain. The CDR3 spans 16 residues. Germline CDR1 SGHAT, CDR2 FQDESV (reference sequence). Trimming shortened V by 5 bases and J by 0 bases, and 17 bases separated the two germline ends. Written as DNA, the CDR3 is TGTGCCAGCAGCGTAGGGCTCAGCGCACTCTCCTACGAGCAGTACTTC. Protein product: CASSVGLSALSYEQYF.

The genes are TRBV2 and TRBJ1-6; D perhaps matches TRBD1 (5 bases). The CDR3 totals 13 residues. Looked up from germline, CDR1 is SNHLY and CDR2 is FYNNEI. V lost 7 bases to trimming and J lost 12 bases, with 16 bases between them. The CDR3 bases are TGTGCCAGCACCTCTGACAGTCCTGGACCCCTCCACTTT. It is translated as CASTSDSPGPLHF.

The chain couples TRBV2 to TRBJ1-2; possibly TRBD1 for D (5 bases). V was trimmed by 4 bases and J by 6 bases, leaving 18 bases between them. Germline V CDR1 and CDR2: SNHLY, FYNNEI. The length of the CDR3 is 15 residues. CDR3: CASSAQAGRSDGYTF. The CDR3, as DNA: TGTGCCAGCAGTGCCCAGGCGGGGCGGTCGGATGGCTACACCTTC.

This clone has just one count. The chain is built from TRBV5-1 and TRBJ1-2, with 7 bases aligning to TRBD1. V lost 0 bases to trimming and J lost 4 bases; unmatched junction nucleotides: 6. The CDR3 extends over 15 amino acids. Germline V gene data show CDR1 as SGHRS and CDR2 as YFSETQ. For the CDR3, the DNA is TGCGCCAGCAGCTTGGGCGGGACAGAGGCCTATGGCTACACCTTC. Residues: CASSLGGTEAYGYTF. Drawing the rest from reference TRBV5-1 and TRBJ1-2, the complete variable domain is KAGVTQTPRYLIKTRGQQVTLSCSPISGHRSVSWYQQTPGQGLQFLFEYFSETQRNKGNFPGRFSGRQFSNSRSEMNVSTLELGDSALYLCASSLGGTEAYGYTFGSGTRLTVV.

The rearrangement links TRBV3-1 (or the pseudogene TRBV3-2) to TRBJ1-5; 10 nucleotides align to TRBD1. With V trimmed by 4 bases and J by 0 bases, 3 bases remained unmatched. Germline V gene data show CDR1 as LGHDT and CDR2 as YNNKEL (reference sequence). This CDR3 is built from 16 residues. This CDR3 is CASSRGTGASNQPQHF. The CDR3 DNA reads as TGTGCCAGCAGCCGAGGGACAGGGGCTAGCAATCAGCCCCAGCATTTT.

This chain connects TRBV7-2 to TRBJ2-5, with D uncertain. Germline CDR1 is SGHTA and CDR2 is FQGNSA. The CDR3 loop spans 12 amino acids. Trimming took 1 base from V and 7 from J, leaving 7 bases between them. For the CDR3, the DNA is TGTGCCAGCAGCTTAGTCTCCGGGACCCAGTACTTC. Amino acid sequence: CASSLVSGTQYF.

This clone showed up just once. The chain combines TRBV28 with TRBJ2-7; TRBD2 matches at 10 bases. CDR1 is MDHEN, CDR2 SYDVKM, per germline. The CDR3 runs to 14 residues. Germline trimming cut 7 bases from V and 1 base from J; bases unmatched to any gene: 4. In DNA form, the CDR3 reads TGTGCCAGCAAGCTAGCGGGAGTTTCCTACGAGCAGTACTTC. It specifies CASKLAGVSYEQYF.

The chain links TRBV5-1 to TRBJ1-3; 8 bases match TRBD1. The CDR3 spans 17 residues. V was clipped by 4 bases and J by 0 bases; unmatched bases: 9. Germline values: CDR1 SGHRS, CDR2 YFSETQ. The CDR3 coding sequence is TGCGCCAGCAGCCCACAGGGGGGGTCCCCCTCTGGAAACACCATATATTTT. Its translation: CASSPQGGSPSGNTIYF. Complete variable domain (other parts from reference TRBV5-1 and TRBJ1-3): KAGVTQTPRYLIKTRGQQVTLSCSPISGHRSVSWYQQTPGQGLQFLFEYFSETQRNKGNFPGRFSGRQFSNSRSEMNVSTLELGDSALYLCASSPQGGSPSGNTIYFGEGSWLTVV.

The chain links TRBV2 to TRBJ2-7, with 8 bases that match TRBD2. V lost 6 bases and J lost 2; bases outside the gene matches: 6. There are 14 residues in the CDR3. Germline assignment: CDR1 SNHLY and CDR2 FYNNEI. This chain's CDR3 is CASRWTGGPYEQYF. Written as DNA, the CDR3 is TGTGCCAGCAGGTGGACGGGAGGGCCCTACGAGCAGTACTTC.

V and J are TRBV3-1 (or the pseudogene TRBV3-2) and TRBJ1-2; D may be TRBD1 (6 bases). Germline loops: CDR1 LGHDT, CDR2 YNNKEL (reference sequence). With 4 bases removed from V and 2 bases from J, the gap between germline ends came to 8 bases. This CDR3 is 13 amino acids long. The CDR3 reads CASSRTANYGYTF. Written as DNA, the CDR3 is TGTGCCAGCAGCCGGACAGCGAACTATGGCTACACCTTC.

The chain is built from TRBV19 and TRBJ1-2; D unresolved. Trimming left V 3 bases short and J 4 bases short, with 15 bases between. Germline V lookup: CDR1 LNHDA, CDR2 SQIVND (reference sequence). The CDR3 loop spans 15 amino acids. The CDR3 coding sequence is TGTGCCAGTAGTATGTCGGCGGTAAATAGCTATGGCTACACCTTC. Residues: CASSMSAVNSYGYTF.

This chain joins TRBV27 and TRBJ2-3; TRBD2 aligns across 11 bases. Germline values: CDR1 MNHEY, CDR2 SMNVEV (reference sequence). V lost 5 bases and J lost 2; bases outside the gene matches: 12. The CDR3 length is 18 residues. The CDR3 DNA sequence: TGTGCCAGCAGTCCACTTACCATAGCGGGGGGGCACACAGATACGCAGTATTTT. Translating gives CASSPLTIAGGHTDTQYF.

This clone appeared once. The rearrangement uses TRBV6-5 and TRBJ1-6; TRBD1 agrees at 7 bases. Germline V lookup: CDR1 MNHEY, CDR2 SVGAGI. The CDR3 has 16 residues. The V and J ends lost 2 bases and 8 bases, in that order; junction bases with no gene match: 9. CDR3 sequence (DNA): TGTGCCAGCAGTTACGTATTCCGCAGGGGGGATTCACCCCTCCACTTT. It is translated as CASSYVFRRGDSPLHF.

Note on this clone: At one end the junction does not follow the germline gene, possibly because of a read error. This rearrangement joins TRBV27 to TRBJ1-2; 9 bases map to TRBD1. The V gene's germline CDR1 is MNHEY and CDR2 SMNVEV (reference sequence). The CDR3 is 12 amino acids. The chain's CDR3 is CASSPDRGQLRF. CDR3 nucleotide sequence: TGTGCCAGCAGTCCGGACAGGGGCCAACTTCGTTTC.

This chain links TRBV4-1 with TRBJ2-3; 7 bases line up with TRBD1. V lost 0 bases to trimming and J lost 4 bases; unmatched junction nucleotides: 4. This CDR3 has 15 amino acids. Germline assignment: CDR1 MGHRA and CDR2 YSYEKL. DNA of the CDR3: TGCGCCAGCAGCCAAGAGCACAGGGGCGCAGATACGCAGTATTTT. This sequence encodes CASSQEHRGADTQYF.

The V call is TRBV21-1, the J call TRBJ2-3; the table's D call TRBD1 went unverified against the DNA. TRBV21-1 counts as a pseudogene. The CDR3 is made up of 17 amino acids. The CDR3 here is CASSKWGHRWDTDTQYF. In nucleotides, the CDR3 is TGTGCCAGCAGCAAATGGGGCCATCGGTGGGACACAGATACGCAGTATTTT.

The chain couples TRBV19 to TRBJ1-6; no reliable D call. V was cut by 5 bases and J by 6 bases, with 11 bases left in between. The CDR3 totals 14 residues. The germline V gene encodes CDR1 LNHDA and CDR2 SQIVND (reference sequence). The CDR3 spells CASSLGLLNSPLHF. In nucleotides, the CDR3 is TGTGCCAGTAGTTTAGGACTGCTTAATTCACCCCTCCACTTT. The full variable domain, its missing parts supplied by reference TRBV19 and TRBJ1-6, is DGGITQSPKYLFRKEGQNVTLSCEQNLNHDAMYWYRQDPGQGLRLIYYSQIVNDFQKGDIAEGYSVSREKKESFPLTVTSAQKNPTAFYLCASSLGLLNSPLHFGNGTRLTVT.

The CDR3 sequence: CASSPGASGGHNEQFF. In nucleotides, the CDR3 is TGTGCCAGCAGCCCAGGGGCTAGCGGGGGCCACAATGAGCAGTTCTTC. The genes are TRBV5-8 and TRBJ2-1, with 10 bases aligning to TRBD2. V lost 4 bases and J lost 5; bases outside the gene matches: 9. The V gene's germline CDR1 is SGHTS and CDR2 YDEGEE. CDR3 length: 16 amino acids.

The gene calls are TRBV4-1 and TRBJ2-7; TRBD2 matches 7 bases. V shed 2 bases and J 2 bases; nucleotides not matched to a gene: 6. This CDR3 has 15 residues. Germline V gene lookup returns CDR1 MGHRA and CDR2 YSYEKL. CDR3 in DNA: TGCGCCAGCAGCCAACGGGGAGGGATCACCTACGAGCAGTACTTC. It specifies CASSQRGGITYEQYF.

The genes are TRBV6-1 and TRBJ1-2; D not certain. The V gene's germline CDR1 is MNHNS and CDR2 SASEGT. The ends were cut back, 3 bases at V and 6 bases at J, with 14 bases in the middle. The CDR3 runs to 14 residues. The DNA for the CDR3 is TGTGCCAGCAGTGATATCTGGGAGGCCCATGGCTACACCTTC. As protein: CASSDIWEAHGYTF.

The V call is TRBV3-1 (or the pseudogene TRBV3-2), the J call TRBJ1-1, with 8 bases identical to TRBD1. Unmatched junction bases numbered 6, after V lost 1 base and J lost 8 bases. Germline-derived CDR1 and CDR2 are LGHDT and YNNKEL (reference sequence). This CDR3 contains 14 residues. In nucleotides, the CDR3 is TGTGCCAGCAGCCAAGCCAACAGGGGGGGGGAAGCTTTCTTT. Translating it yields CASSQANRGGEAFF.

The chain couples TRBV30 to TRBJ1-2; D possibly corresponds to TRBD1 (6 bases). Germline CDR1 GTSNPN, CDR2 SVGIG (reference sequence). The CDR3 is made up of 10 amino acids. Trimming took off 7 bases at V and 8 bases at J, with 11 bases between the two ends. The CDR3 sequence: CAFDRNGYTF. In DNA, the CDR3 is TGTGCCTTCGACAGGAACGGCTACACCTTC.

This chain connects TRBV9 to TRBJ1-2; tentatively, D is TRBD1 (5 bases). Trimming stripped 4 bases from V and 5 bases from J, with 12 bases between. Germline V gene data show CDR1 as SGDLS and CDR2 as YYNGEE. The CDR3 is made up of 13 amino acids. The CDR3 region is CASSSPDRYGYTF. The CDR3 bases are TGTGCCAGCAGCTCACCTGACAGATATGGCTACACCTTC.

The rearrangement joins TRBV5-6 to TRBJ2-7, with D maybe TRBD2 (6 bases). This CDR3 is built from 15 residues. In germline, CDR1 is SGHDT, CDR2 YYEEEE. V lost 5 bases and J 0 bases, leaving 15 bases between the germline ends. In nucleotides, the CDR3 is TGTGCCAGCAGTGGGGAGGCGTACAGCTCCTACGAGCAGTACTTC. This encodes CASSGEAYSSYEQYF.